This T cell receptor (beta chain) stems from a study of blood T cell repertoires in COVID-19. Study-wide background: Spain, Italy and the United States supplied samples that represented acute and convalescent COVID-19. Sources were T cells, B-cell-depleted T cells, or PBMCs; the material itself was cDNA or gDNA.

The CDR3 contains 15 residues. J was trimmed by 9 bases and V by 1 base; bases with no gene match: 5. The V gene's germline CDR1 is PRHDT and CDR2 FYEKMQ (reference sequence). The authors' processing: Reference gene primer amplification gave estimated nucleated cell counts. Sequenced by immunoSEQ multiplex PCR; TCRdb stores in-frame clones only, minus some. D and trimming come from the DNA, and the V and J calls and clone size come from that table. The sample contains about 97,000 clones, 75% to 90% of which appear only once. J is TRBJ2-1 and V is TRBV13; TRBD2 matches 11 bases. This sequence originates from a woman in her 70s with active or convalescent COVID-19. The sequenced material came from peripheral blood. This chain's CDR3 is CASSLDSGGAVEQFF. DNA of the CDR3: TGTGCCAGCAGCTTAGATAGCGGGGGGGCGGTTGAGCAGTTCTTC. Looking up the rest from reference TRBV13 and TRBJ2-1 gives the full variable domain: AAGVIQSPRHLIKEKRETATLKCYPIPRHDTVYWYQQGPGQDPQFLISFYEKMQSDKGSIPDRFSAQQFSDYHSELNMSSLELGDSALYFCASSLDSGGAVEQFFGPGTRLTVL.